Sequencing of this T cell receptor (beta chain) was carried out in a study of blood T cell repertoires in COVID-19. Study-level information: Acute-phase and convalescent COVID-19 samples originated in the United States, Italy and Spain.

This CDR3 contains 13 residues. With 5 bases clipped from V and 2 bases from J, the junction kept 2 bases outside the gene matches. CDR1 and CDR2 (germline): MDHEN, SYDVKM. How the authors handled the data: Quantification of nucleated cells was approximated via reference gene primer amplification. Using immunoSEQ multiplex PCR, the repertoire was profiled, and TCRdb retains in-frame clones only, with some absent. The D gene and trimming were derived from the DNA, and the V and J assignments and clone size from that table. The sample shows some 250,000 clones, 86% of them seen only once. Sequencing was done on a sample of peripheral blood. The TCR was taken from a man older than 75 with acute or convalescent COVID-19. The V call is TRBV28, the J call TRBJ1-2, with 7 bases identical to TRBD1. The CDR3 nucleotides read TGTGCCAGCAGTCAGGGACAGAACTATGGCTACACCTTC. Its protein product is CASSQGQNYGYTF.